The next 12 T cell receptor beta chains were all read from a single sample in a study of blood T cells in healthy people across ages. PCR was performed a second time for 7 to 11 cycles using a sample-barcoded 5' primer and a J-beta primer mix. A single record per CDR3 protein comes from TCRdb applying MiXCR to the 5' RACE reads. The sample has roughly 1,800,000 distinct CDR3 sequences; around 50% are singletons. Source material: blood. Every receptor here comes from a woman aged 40 to 50 in good health.

Turning to this clonotype: A read error may explain this, as a much larger clone is one base away. This rearrangement joins TRBV10-3 to TRBJ2-7; the match to TRBD1 covers 8 bases. After removal of 10 bases from V and 3 bases from J, the junction contained 2 bases not matched to a gene. Germline-derived CDR1 and CDR2 are ENHRY and SYGVKD. The CDR3 consists of 11 residues. Written as DNA, the CDR3 is TGTGCCAACGGACAGGGCTACGAGCAGTACTTC. This translates into CANGQGYEQYF.

The chain joins TRBV29-1 to TRBJ2-5, with D possibly TRBD2 on 5 matching bases. Looked up from germline, CDR1 is SQVTM and CDR2 is ANQGSEA. The CDR3 extends over 12 amino acids. Trimming shortened V by 4 bases and J by 2 bases, and 8 bases separated the two germline ends. The CDR3 bases are TGCAGCGTTGGCCCGGGACAAGAGACCCAGTACTTC. This gives the protein CSVGPGQETQYF.

This clonotype was found a few times. The rearrangement links TRBV4-3 to TRBJ2-5; possible D gene TRBD2, 5 bases. The V end was cut by 2 bases, the J end by 3 bases, with 10 bases between. The CDR3 consists of 14 residues. The germline V gene encodes CDR1 LGHNA and CDR2 YSLEER. CDR3 nucleotides: TGCGCCAGCAGCCAAAACAGAGCGGAAGAGACCCAGTACTTC. Amino acid sequence: CASSQNRAEETQYF.

In the case of this clonotype: No conserved phenylalanine or tryptophan ends this CDR3, so it is likely a read error. V gene TRBV6-2 or TRBV6-3 combines with J gene TRBJ2-4; 13 bases map to TRBD2. The J call is in doubt because the DNA end fits TRBJ2-7 better. The CDR3 covers 17 residues. The germline gives CDR1 MNHEY, CDR2 SVGEGT. This CDR3 reads CASTGLAGARPSNEQYL. In DNA form, the CDR3 reads TGTGCCAGCACTGGACTAGCGGGGGCACGACCTAGCAACGAGCAGTACCTT.

This clonotype has just one count. The genes are TRBV11-1 and TRBJ2-7; 10 bases are a match to TRBD1. The CDR3 runs to 15 residues. Germline V gene lookup returns CDR1 SGHAT and CDR2 FQDESV (reference sequence). Trimming at V came to 5 bases and at J to 5 bases, leaving 9 bases not matched to a gene. The CDR3 region has the DNA TGTGCCAGCAGCAGAAGACAGGGGGCGTGGGACGAGCAGTACTTC. This sequence encodes CASSRRQGAWDEQYF.

This chain links TRBV20-1 with TRBJ2-5, with D uncertain. The CDR3 contains 11 residues. Germline V gives CDR1 DFQATT, CDR2 SNEGSKA (reference sequence). The V gene lost 4 bases and the J gene lost 0 bases, with 3 bases spanning the gap. Here the CDR3 DNA reads TGCAGTGCTATTAACCAAGAGACCCAGTACTTC. This gives the protein CSAINQETQYF.

V and J are TRBV11-2 and TRBJ1-2; D gene uncertain. Germline V gene data show CDR1 as SGHAT and CDR2 as FQNNGV. V was cut by 5 bases and J by 0 bases, with 10 bases left in between. The CDR3 extends over 14 amino acids. This CDR3 reads CASSPDGSNYGYTF. CDR3 bases: TGTGCCAGCAGCCCGGACGGTTCTAACTATGGCTACACCTTC.

The chain has TRBV20-1 and TRBJ2-4; maybe TRBD2 (5 bases). The DNA end is a closer match to TRBJ2-5, so the J assignment may be wrong. The CDR3 is 13 residues long. The germline V gene has CDR1 DFQATT and CDR2 SNEGSKA (reference sequence). The CDR3 region has the DNA TGCAGTGCTTCTAGACTCGGAGGAGAGACCCAGTACTTC. It translates to CSASRLGGETQYF.

Of note for this clonotype: A read error may be the cause here, since a much bigger clone is one base away. The V call is TRBV7-2, the J call TRBJ2-3; D perhaps matches TRBD2 (5 bases). Germline assignment: CDR1 SGHTA and CDR2 FQGNSA. CDR3 length equals 14 residues. CDR3 region: CAGGGPGFTDAQYF. Here the CDR3 DNA reads TGTGCCGGAGGCGGCCCGGGCTTCACAGATGCGCAGTATTTT.

This sequence joins TRBV6-2 or TRBV6-3 and TRBJ2-5; D is undetermined. Germline assignment: CDR1 MNHEY and CDR2 SVGEGT. This CDR3 region has 19 residues. Trimming took 2 bases from V and 2 from J, leaving 24 bases between them. The CDR3 protein is CASSYVIALASSLQETQYF. The DNA for the CDR3 is TGTGCCAGCAGTTACGTTATCGCTTTGGCTTCTTCCTTACAAGAGACCCAGTACTTC.

The chain links TRBV20-1 to TRBJ2-5; D ambiguous. With 3 bases removed from V and 11 bases from J, the gap between germline ends came to 19 bases. Germline assignment: CDR1 DFQATT and CDR2 SNEGSKA (reference sequence). This CDR3 region has 13 residues. The CDR3 reads CSASDGIGNEQYF. CDR3 sequence (DNA): TGCAGTGCTAGTGACGGTATTGGGAATGAGCAGTACTTC.

This clonotype has ten or more counts. J is TRBJ2-5 and V is TRBV10-3; D not certain. The CDR3 has 12 amino acids. V was trimmed by 10 bases and J by 0 bases, leaving 9 bases between them. CDR1 is ENHRY and CDR2 is SYGVKD in the germline V gene. The CDR3 sequence is CASGRYQETQYF. The DNA for the CDR3 is TGTGCCAGCGGCAGATACCAAGAGACCCAGTACTTC.